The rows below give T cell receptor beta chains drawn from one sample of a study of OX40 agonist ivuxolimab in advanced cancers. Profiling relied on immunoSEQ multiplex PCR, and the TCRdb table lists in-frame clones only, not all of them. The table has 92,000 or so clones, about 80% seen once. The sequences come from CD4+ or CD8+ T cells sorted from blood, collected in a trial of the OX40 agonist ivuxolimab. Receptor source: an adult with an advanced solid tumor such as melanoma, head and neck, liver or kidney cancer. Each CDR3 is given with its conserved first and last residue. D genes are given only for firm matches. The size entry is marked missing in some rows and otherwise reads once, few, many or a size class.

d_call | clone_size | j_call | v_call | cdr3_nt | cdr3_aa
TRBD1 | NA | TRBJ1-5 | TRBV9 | TGTGCCAGCAGCGGGGGACAGGGAAACCAGCCCCAGCATTTT | CASSGGQGNQPQHF
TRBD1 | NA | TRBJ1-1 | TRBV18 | TGTGCCAGCTCACCGCAACCGGGACAGGGAGACACTGAAGCTTTCTTT | CASSPQPGQGDTEAFF
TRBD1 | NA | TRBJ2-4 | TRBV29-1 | TGCAGCGTTGCGGGACAGGGTTCCATTCAGTACTTC | CSVAGQGSIQYF
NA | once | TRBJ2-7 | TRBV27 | TGTGCCAGCAAAATCCCAGGCACCTACGAGCAGTACTTC | CASKIPGTYEQYF
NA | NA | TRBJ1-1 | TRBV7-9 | TGTGCCAGCAGCTTTCTTATCCCGGCTGAAGCTTTCTTT | CASSFLIPAEAFF
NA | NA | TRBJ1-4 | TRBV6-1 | TGTGCCAGCAGGAACAGGGTAGACACTAATGAAAAACTGTTTTTT | CASRNRVDTNEKLFF
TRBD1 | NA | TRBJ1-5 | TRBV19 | TGTGCCAGTAGGACCGGGGACAGGCGAAATCAGCCCCAGCATTTT | CASRTGDRRNQPQHF
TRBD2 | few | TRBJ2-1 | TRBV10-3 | TGTGCCATCAGTGCCGGGACTAGCGGGAGCCCCTACAATGAGCAGTTCTTC | CAISAGTSGSPYNEQFF
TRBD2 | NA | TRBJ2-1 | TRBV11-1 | TGTGCCAGCAGCTTCGACGGGACTATGGAGGCTTACAATGAGCAGTTCTTC | CASSFDGTMEAYNEQFF
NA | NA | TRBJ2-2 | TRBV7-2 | TGTGCCAGCAGCTTTACTAGAGTTCGGACCGGGGAGCTGTTTTTT | CASSFTRVRTGELFF
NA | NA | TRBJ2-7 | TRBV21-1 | TGTGCCAGCAGCACATGGACACCCAACTACGAGCAGTACTTC | CASSTWTPNYEQYF
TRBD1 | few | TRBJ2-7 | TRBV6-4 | TGTGCCAGCAGTCCCGACAGGGGCGGCGAGCAGTACTTC | CASSPDRGGEQYF
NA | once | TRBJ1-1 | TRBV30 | TGTGCCTGGAGTATGGGGCCGGGCACTGAAGCTTTCTTT | CAWSMGPGTEAFF
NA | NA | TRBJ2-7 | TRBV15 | TGTGCCACCAAACCGACCGGGACTGTCTACGAGCAGTACTTC | CATKPTGTVYEQYF
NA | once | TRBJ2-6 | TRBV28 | TGTGCCAGCAGTCGGCCGGGGTTGGGGGCCAACGTCCTGACTTTC | CASSRPGLGANVLTF
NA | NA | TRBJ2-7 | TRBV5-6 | TGTGCCAGCAGCTTGGCGGTAGGGCACGCCTACGAGCAGTACTTC | CASSLAVGHAYEQYF
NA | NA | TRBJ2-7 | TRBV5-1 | TGCGCCAGCAGCTACAGAGGGGGGTACGAGCAGTACTTC | CASSYRGGYEQYF
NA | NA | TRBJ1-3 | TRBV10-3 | TGTGCCATCAGTGACCCTATCAGGAGCTCTGGAAACACCATATATTTT | CAISDPIRSSGNTIYF
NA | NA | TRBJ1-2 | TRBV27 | TGTGCCAGCAGCCCGTTGGGGAGGATCAACTCCCTCGGGGGCTACACCTTC | CASSPLGRINSLGGYTF
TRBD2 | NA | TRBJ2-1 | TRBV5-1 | TGCGCCAGCAGCTTGGGAACCGGGACTAGCGGGAGGAGGCAGAATGAGCAGTTCTTC | CASSLGTGTSGRRQNEQFF
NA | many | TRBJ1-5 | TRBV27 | TGTGCCAGCAGTCCCTCGGGGACACTCAATCAGCCCCAGCATTTT | CASSPSGTLNQPQHF
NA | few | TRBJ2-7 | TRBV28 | TGTGCCAGCAGTGTGAATTACAGGGTCCACGAGCAGTACTTC | CASSVNYRVHEQYF
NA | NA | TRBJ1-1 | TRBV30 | TGTGCCTCTTCCGGGCAGCCTCACACTGAAGCTTTCTTT | CASSGQPHTEAFF
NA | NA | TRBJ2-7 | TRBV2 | TGTGCCAGCAGAGTAGCCGGGATGACCTACGAGCAGTACTTC | CASRVAGMTYEQYF
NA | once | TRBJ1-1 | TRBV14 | TGTGCCAGCAGCCCCCAGGGGTGGGGCACTGAAGCTTTCTTT | CASSPQGWGTEAFF
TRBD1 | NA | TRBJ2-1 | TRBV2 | TGTGCCAGCCGTATACAGGGGGCGAACAATGAGCAGTTCTTC | CASRIQGANNEQFF
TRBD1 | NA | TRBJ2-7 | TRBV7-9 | TGTGCCAGCAGCTTAGCTCAGGGGGTCTCCTACGAGCAGTACTTC | CASSLAQGVSYEQYF
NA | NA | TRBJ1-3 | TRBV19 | TGTGCCAGTAGTATTATGGCAGCTAGCTCTGGAAACACCATATATTTT | CASSIMAASSGNTIYF
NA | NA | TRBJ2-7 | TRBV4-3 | TGCGCCAGCAGCCAAGAAGTGGGTACCTACGAGCAGTACTTC | CASSQEVGTYEQYF
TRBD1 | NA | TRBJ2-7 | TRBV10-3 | TGTGCCATCAGTGACCGCGGGGGACAGGGGGCAGAGCAGTACTTC | CAISDRGGQGAEQYF
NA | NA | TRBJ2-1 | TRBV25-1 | TGTGCCAGCAGTGAAGATAAGGGGAAGGGTGAGCAGTTCTTC | CASSEDKGKGEQFF
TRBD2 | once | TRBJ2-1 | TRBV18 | TGTGCCAGCTCACCCCCGACTAGCGGGAGGGCCTTTGGCAATGAGCAGTTCTTC | CASSPPTSGRAFGNEQFF
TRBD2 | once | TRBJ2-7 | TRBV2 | TGTGCCAGCGGGGGACTAGCGGGAGGGACCTACGAGCAGTACTTC | CASGGLAGGTYEQYF
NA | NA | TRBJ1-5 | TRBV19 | TGTGCCAGTAGTATAGGGGGGTTCAATCAGCCCCAGCATTTT | CASSIGGFNQPQHF
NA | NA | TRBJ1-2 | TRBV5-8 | TGTGCCAGCAGCTTGGGAAGAGGGGATCACTATGGCTACACCTTC | CASSLGRGDHYGYTF
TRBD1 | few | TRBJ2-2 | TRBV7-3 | TGTGCCAGCAGCTCGGGACAGGGCCCTCCCGGGGAGCTGTTTTTT | CASSSGQGPPGELFF
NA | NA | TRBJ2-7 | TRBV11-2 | TGTGCCAGCTCCGGAAGCTACGAGCAGTACTTC | CASSGSYEQYF
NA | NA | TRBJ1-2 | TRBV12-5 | TGTGCTAGTGGTTTGGGACGAGTAAGCCATGGCTACACCTTC | CASGLGRVSHGYTF